The source of this T cell receptor (beta chain) is a study of control samples from healthy donors and cancer patients. This clone was detected only a few times. Sequencing was performed with immunoSEQ multiplex PCR; in TCRdb, only in-frame clones are kept and a portion is missing. The sample has 260,000 or so clones; over 75% are singletons. The length of the CDR3 is 14 residues. Looked up from germline, CDR1 is LNHNV and CDR2 is YYDKDF (reference sequence). J lost 9 bases, V lost 5 bases, and 5 bases had no gene match. The source of this sequence is a woman in her fifties or sixties with lung cancer. The rearrangement links TRBV15 to TRBJ1-6; TRBD1 aligns across 9 bases. The sequenced sample consisted of PBMCs. The CDR3 region is CATSGTGGISPLHF. CDR3 sequence (DNA): TGTGCCACCAGCGGAACAGGGGGCATTTCACCCCTCCACTTT. The entire variable domain, with the rest obtained from reference TRBV15 and TRBJ1-6, is as follows: DAMVIQNPRYQVTQFGKPVTLSCSQTLNHNVMYWYQQKSSQAPKLLFHYYDKDFNNEADTPDNFQSRRPNTSFCFLDIRSPGLGDTAMYLCATSGTGGISPLHFGNGTRLTVT.